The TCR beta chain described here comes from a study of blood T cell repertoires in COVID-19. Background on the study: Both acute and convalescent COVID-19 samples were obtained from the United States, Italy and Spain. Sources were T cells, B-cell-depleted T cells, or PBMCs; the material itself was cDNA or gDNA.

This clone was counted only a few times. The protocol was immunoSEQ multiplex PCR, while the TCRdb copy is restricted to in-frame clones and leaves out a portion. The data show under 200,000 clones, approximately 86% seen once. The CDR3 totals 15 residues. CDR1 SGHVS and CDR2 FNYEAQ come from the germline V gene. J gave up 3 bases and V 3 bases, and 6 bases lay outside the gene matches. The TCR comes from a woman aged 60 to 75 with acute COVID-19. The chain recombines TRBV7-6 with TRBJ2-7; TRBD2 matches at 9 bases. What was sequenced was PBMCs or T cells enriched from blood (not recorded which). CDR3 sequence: CASSFRLAEFYEQYF. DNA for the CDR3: TGTGCCAGCAGCTTCAGACTAGCGGAGTTCTACGAGCAGTACTTC.